This passage covers 23 T cell receptor beta chains from one sample sequenced in a study of patients and donors after allogeneic stem cell transplantation. TCRdb re-called the RT-PCR reads with MiXCR, one entry per CDR3 protein. The data contain roughly 960,000 distinct CDR3 sequences, roughly 17% of them seen just once; the ten biggest clones take up around 6%. The sequenced sample was blood, either unsorted or a sorted T cell fraction (not recorded which). The receptors shown here come from a human donor who was either an allogeneic HSCT recipient or a stem cell or donor lymphocyte infusion donor (not recorded which). It is not recorded whose cells these are; they may come from a transplant donor.

This chain joins TRBV4-2 and TRBJ1-4, with a weak D call TRBD1 (6 bases). Germline values: CDR1 LGHNA, CDR2 YNFKEQ. The CDR3 has 17 residues. Between the trimmed V and J ends, which lost 2 bases and 5 bases, there was a span of 18 bases. CDR3 in DNA: TGTGCCAGCAGCCAACTTATGACCGGACAGCGGAATGAAAAACTGTTTTTT. It specifies CASSQLMTGQRNEKLFF.

The chain employs TRBV29-1 and TRBJ1-2; D possibly corresponds to TRBD1 (6 bases). The CDR3 consists of 14 residues. Trimming left V 7 bases short and J 4 bases short, with 19 bases between. Germline CDR1 reads SQVTM; CDR2 reads ANQGSEA. The CDR3 coding sequence is TGCAGCGCCCAGAAACTAGGGGGGGCCTATGGCTACACCTTC. This gives the protein CSAQKLGGAYGYTF.

This clonotype was counted many times. This chain uses TRBV7-2 with TRBJ1-5, with a tentative D call TRBD1 (6 bases). Trimming removed 1 base at V and 5 bases at J, with 12 bases between. Looked up from germline, CDR1 is SGHTA and CDR2 is FQGNSA. The CDR3 loop spans 15 amino acids. CDR3 region: CASSLVGGGHQPQHF. The CDR3 DNA is TGTGCCAGCAGCTTAGTAGGGGGGGGCCATCAGCCCCAGCATTTT.

The chain employs TRBV29-1 and TRBJ2-3; 10 bases agree with TRBD2. From germline, CDR1 is SQVTM and CDR2 ANQGSEA. CDR3 length: 13 residues. Trimming cost V 6 bases and J 1 base; bases outside gene matches: 1. This CDR3 reads CSVGLARTDTQYF. CDR3 bases: TGCAGCGTGGGACTAGCGCGCACAGATACGCAGTATTTT.

This clonotype came up once. This chain joins TRBV20-1 and TRBJ2-2; the D gene is possibly TRBD1 (6 bases). CDR1 and CDR2 (germline): DFQATT, SNEGSKA (reference sequence). There are 14 residues in the CDR3. Trimming cost V 3 bases and J 2 bases, with 10 bases left between them. DNA of the CDR3: TGCAGTGCTAGCCGGGACACCAACACCGGGGAGCTGTTTTTT. Translating gives CSASRDTNTGELFF.

This rearrangement joins TRBV9 to TRBJ1-6; no firm D call. CDR3 length equals 14 residues. Germline V gene data show CDR1 as SGDLS and CDR2 as YYNGEE. V was clipped by 2 bases and J by 6 bases, with 9 bases between them. In nucleotides, the CDR3 is TGTGCCAGCAGCGTCCGGGAAATTAATTCACCCCTCCACTTT. Translated, it gives CASSVREINSPLHF.

This chain joins TRBV5-1 and TRBJ2-1, with TRBD1 identical over 9 bases. This CDR3 is built from 17 residues. The V segment lost 4 bases and the J segment 0 bases; nucleotides outside the gene matches: 8. CDR1 is SGHRS and CDR2 is YFSETQ in the germline V gene. The CDR3 region has the DNA TGCGCCAGCAGCCCCGGGACAGGGCCCGGCTCCTACAATGAGCAGTTCTTC. Its translation: CASSPGTGPGSYNEQFF.

The V gene is TRBV6-2 or TRBV6-3, the J gene TRBJ1-5; D ambiguous. V dropped 2 bases and J dropped 1 base, with 12 bases sitting between them. The CDR3 runs to 16 residues. CDR1 is MNHEY, CDR2 SVGEGT, per germline. CDR3 region: CASSYRTRISNQPQHF. CDR3 nucleotide sequence: TGTGCCAGCAGTTACCGGACCCGGATAAGCAATCAGCCCCAGCATTTT.

The chain joins TRBV6-1 to TRBJ1-1, with unresolved D. Trimming removed 8 bases from V and 3 bases from J, with 13 bases in between. Germline V gene data show CDR1 as MNHNS and CDR2 as SASEGT. The CDR3 loop spans 13 amino acids. The CDR3 nucleotides read TGTGCCAGCGGAGGCCTCGCCGACACTGAAGCTTTCTTT. Its translation is CASGGLADTEAFF.

A note on this clonotype: Mismatch with germline at one junction end may stem from a read error. The chain couples TRBV29-1 to TRBJ2-7; D is perhaps TRBD1 (6 bases). Germline lookup yields CDR1 SQVTM and CDR2 ANQGSEA. The CDR3 is made up of 14 amino acids. The CDR3 is CSVGDRQASYEQCF. The CDR3 DNA is TGCAGCGTTGGGGACCGACAGGCCTCCTACGAGCAGTGCTTC.

This clonotype has more than one count but fewer than ten. CDR3 protein: CASSADLWTVTDTQYF. The DNA for the CDR3 is TGTGCCAGCAGCGCGGACCTTTGGACAGTGACAGATACGCAGTATTTT. The J gene is TRBJ2-3, the V gene TRBV9; D may be TRBD1 (6 bases). V lost 3 bases and J lost 3, with 17 bases in between. This CDR3 has 16 amino acids. From germline, CDR1 is SGDLS and CDR2 YYNGEE.

V is TRBV7-8 and J is TRBJ2-1, with TRBD2 matching 7 bases. CDR1 is SGHVS, CDR2 FQNEAQ, per germline. The CDR3 covers 18 residues. Losses at the gene ends were 0 bases for V and 2 bases for J; bases not matched to a gene: 10. The CDR3 nucleotides read TGTGCCAGCAGCTTAGCAGCCAGGGTGGGAGGGCCCTACAATGAGCAGTTCTTC. Protein product: CASSLAARVGGPYNEQFF.

The CDR3 spells CATSDSHQETQYF. In DNA form, the CDR3 reads TGTGCCACCAGTGATTCCCATCAAGAGACCCAGTACTTC. This rearrangement joins TRBV24-1 to TRBJ2-5; D is uncertain. In germline, CDR1 is KGHDR, CDR2 SFDVKD. Trimming cost V 2 bases and J 2 bases, with 5 bases left between them. CDR3 length: 13 residues.

This clonotype occurred many times. The chain couples TRBV5-6 to TRBJ2-5; TRBD2 matches 7 bases. Germline lookup yields CDR1 SGHDT and CDR2 YYEEEE. This CDR3 has 15 amino acids. V was clipped by 4 bases and J by 5 bases; unmatched bases: 11. CDR3 protein: CASSRLGLVRETQYF. CDR3 DNA: TGTGCCAGCAGCCGATTAGGACTAGTCAGGGAGACCCAGTACTTC.

This sequence joins TRBV25-1 and TRBJ2-5, with a weak D call TRBD2 (6 bases). The germline CDR1 and CDR2 sequences are MGHDK and SYGVNS. The CDR3 contains 15 residues. V dropped 3 bases and J dropped 4 bases, with 15 bases sitting between them. CDR3 DNA: TGTGCCAGCAGTGAGGGTACGGGCGGGGTAGAGACCCAGTACTTC. Amino acids: CASSEGTGGVETQYF.

Only a few counts were recorded for this clonotype. V usage is TRBV18 and J usage is TRBJ1-1; D gene unclear. CDR1 and CDR2 from the germline V gene are KGHSH and LQKENI. Deletions cut 2 bases from V and 1 base from J, with 11 bases between. This CDR3 region has 15 residues. The CDR3 here is CASSPRANSNTEAFF. CDR3 nucleotides: TGTGCCAGCTCACCAAGGGCCAACTCGAACACTGAAGCTTTCTTT.

This clonotype was observed many times. The rearrangement uses TRBV5-1 and TRBJ2-7, with 10 bases matching TRBD2. The germline V gene has CDR1 SGHRS and CDR2 YFSETQ. CDR3 size: 14 residues. V lost 6 bases and J lost 2; bases outside the gene matches: 5. The DNA of the CDR3 is TGCGCCAGCACGAGGACTAGCGGCACCTACGAGCAGTACTTC. Translated, it gives CASTRTSGTYEQYF.

This chain joins TRBV12-3 or TRBV12-4 and TRBJ2-2, with 11 bases that match TRBD1. The CDR3 extends over 18 amino acids. V lost 2 bases and J lost 5; bases outside the gene matches: 10. This CDR3 reads CASSLYRTGGRGTGELFF. Written as DNA, the CDR3 is TGTGCCAGCAGTTTATACCGGACAGGGGGCCGGGGAACCGGGGAGCTGTTTTTT.

This clonotype was picked up a small number of times. The chain joins TRBV28 to TRBJ2-7; no definite D call. The CDR3 covers 12 residues. Between the trimmed V and J ends, which lost 9 bases and 6 bases, there was a span of 15 bases. Germline-derived CDR1 and CDR2 are MDHEN and SYDVKM. The CDR3 DNA is TGTGCCAGTCAACCTAACCCTTTCGAGCAGTACTTC. Amino acid sequence: CASQPNPFEQYF.

The chain employs TRBV12-3 or TRBV12-4 and TRBJ1-5, with D unresolved. The ends were cut back, 6 bases at V and 6 bases at J, with 9 bases in the middle. The length of the CDR3 is 12 residues. The chain's CDR3 is CASRQQLQPQHF. The CDR3 DNA reads as TGTGCCAGCAGGCAGCAGCTTCAGCCCCAGCATTTT.

Only a few counts were recorded for this clonotype. The chain employs TRBV4-2 and TRBJ1-4; D ambiguous. This CDR3 is built from 15 residues. V lost 4 bases, J lost 5 bases, and 14 bases lay in between. Germline assignment: CDR1 LGHNA and CDR2 YNFKEQ. The CDR3 nucleotides are TGTGCCAGCAGCCCCGATCCTTTTTCAAATGAAAAACTGTTTTTT. Protein product: CASSPDPFSNEKLFF.

This clonotype turned up a few times. The gene calls are TRBV20-1 and TRBJ1-2; TRBD1 matches at 7 bases. Germline V lookup: CDR1 DFQATT, CDR2 SNEGSKA (reference sequence). The CDR3 totals 14 residues. J was trimmed by 1 base and V by 5 bases; bases with no gene match: 7. The CDR3 DNA reads TGCAGTGCTGGATACAGGGGAAGTAACTATGGCTACACCTTC. It yields the protein CSAGYRGSNYGYTF.

The chain combines TRBV10-3 with TRBJ2-3, with D possibly matching TRBD1 (6 bases). Germline V gives CDR1 ENHRY, CDR2 SYGVKD. V was clipped by 6 bases and J by 2 bases, with 12 bases between them. The CDR3 contains 14 residues. CDR3 coding DNA: TGTGCCATCAGGGAAGGACAGAACACAGATACGCAGTATTTT. This encodes CAIREGQNTDTQYF.